The 27 T cell receptor beta chains reported below all come from one sample, sequenced in a study of cytomegalovirus exposure and HLA in healthy donors. Both 60 Vbeta primers and 13 Jbeta primers went into the PCR. TCRdb's copy holds only in-frame clones and misses some; the assay was immunoSEQ multiplex PCR. This sample carries approximately 240,000 clones, around 88% of them seen once, and the ten largest clones take more than 0.8%. The sequenced sample consisted of PBMCs. Receptor source: a woman under 30 in good health and CMV-seronegative.

The chain is built from TRBV2 and TRBJ1-5; D perhaps matches TRBD1 (6 bases). The CDR3 has 15 amino acids. V was cut by 6 bases and J by 5 bases, with 17 bases left in between. The V gene's germline CDR1 is SNHLY and CDR2 FYNNEI. CDR3 sequence reads: CASRGFRGADQPQHF. For the CDR3, the DNA is TGTGCCAGCAGGGGGTTTCGGGGGGCAGATCAGCCCCAGCATTTT.

V and J are TRBV6-5 and TRBJ1-1, with a weak D call TRBD1 (5 bases). V was cut by 0 bases and J by 10 bases, with 12 bases left in between. Germline values: CDR1 MNHEY, CDR2 SVGAGI. CDR3 length equals 13 residues. The CDR3 loop is CASSYSTPGVAFF. CDR3 nucleotide sequence: TGTGCCAGCAGTTACTCGACCCCGGGGGTAGCTTTCTTT.

The V call is TRBV6-5, the J call TRBJ1-2; D ambiguous. From germline, CDR1 is MNHEY and CDR2 SVGAGI. Trimming left V 2 bases short and J 7 bases short, with 11 bases between. The CDR3 length is 13 residues. In nucleotides, the CDR3 is TGTGCCAGCAGTTACAGGCAGGCCGGTGGCTACACCTTC. Translated, it gives CASSYRQAGGYTF.

The rearrangement joins TRBV7-8 to TRBJ1-5; D is unclear. This CDR3 is 13 amino acids long. Germline CDR1 reads SGHVS; CDR2 reads FQNEAQ. The germline V and J ends were trimmed by 5 bases and 15 bases, with 20 bases remaining between them. The CDR3 nucleotides are TGTGCCAGCAGCGCGCTTCCTTCGAGCCTTCCGCATTTT. It specifies CASSALPSSLPHF.

This chain joins TRBV5-4 and TRBJ1-6; TRBD1 aligns across 7 bases. The CDR3 is 14 amino acids. CDR1 SGHNT and CDR2 YYREEE come from the germline V gene (reference sequence). V dropped 4 bases and J dropped 8; count of bases not matched to a gene: 6. CDR3 region: CASSPSGGDSPLHF. For the CDR3, the DNA is TGTGCCAGCAGCCCTTCAGGGGGTGATTCACCCCTCCACTTT.

The table lists this clone with a count of one. The chain recombines TRBV27 with TRBJ2-7; D is unresolved. The length of the CDR3 is 13 residues. Trimming removed 3 bases from V and 3 bases from J, with 9 bases in between. Germline-derived CDR1 and CDR2 are MNHEY and SMNVEV (reference sequence). The CDR3, as DNA: TGTGCCAGCAGTTTTGGCACCTTCTACGAGCAGTACTTC. Amino acid sequence: CASSFGTFYEQYF.

The rearrangement joins TRBV12-2 to TRBJ1-5. TRBV12-2 is marked as a pseudogene. The CDR3 runs 18 residues. CDR3 nucleotide sequence: TGTGCAAGTCGCTCCAAGTGTGGTTTCGAGGAGGGGCGACAGCCCCAGCATTTT. Amino acids: CASRSKCGFEEGRQPQHF.

The J gene is TRBJ2-7, the V gene TRBV5-6; 8 positions match TRBD1. Germline lookup yields CDR1 SGHDT and CDR2 YYEEEE. The length of the CDR3 is 15 residues. The J segment lost 1 base and the V segment lost 4 bases, leaving 7 bases of the junction unmatched. CDR3: CASSGGQGSSYEQYF. Written as DNA, the CDR3 is TGTGCCAGCAGCGGCGGACAGGGATCGTCCTACGAGCAGTACTTC.

This rearrangement joins TRBV5-6 to TRBJ2-5; maybe TRBD1 (5 bases). CDR1 is SGHDT, CDR2 YYEEEE, per germline. The CDR3 consists of 14 residues. V gave up 4 bases and J gave up 1 base, with 11 bases separating them. CDR3 loop: CASSQDTLQETQYF. CDR3 in DNA: TGTGCCAGCAGCCAGGACACCCTCCAAGAGACCCAGTACTTC.

The chain joins TRBV9 to TRBJ2-2, with TRBD2 matching 8 bases. V was pared by 4 bases and J by 7 bases, with 12 bases of the junction left unmatched. There are 16 residues in the CDR3. Germline V lookup: CDR1 SGDLS, CDR2 YYNGEE. CDR3 coding DNA: TGTGCCAGCAGCCCTACCGGGACTAGGTTCAGCGGGGAGCTGTTTTTT. It specifies CASSPTGTRFSGELFF.

J is TRBJ1-3 and V is TRBV4-3; no definite D call. Germline lookup yields CDR1 LGHNA and CDR2 YSLEER. V dropped 1 base and J dropped 2 bases, with 9 bases sitting between them. This CDR3 comprises 15 residues. The CDR3 loop reads CASSQGASTGNTIYF. The CDR3 DNA sequence: TGCGCCAGCAGCCAAGGTGCGAGTACTGGAAACACCATATATTTT.

This sequence joins TRBV6-1 and TRBJ1-1; 8 nucleotides line up with TRBD1. Trimming at V came to 10 bases and at J to 4 bases, leaving 8 bases not matched to a gene. The CDR3 has 13 amino acids. CDR1 and CDR2 (germline): MNHNS, SASEGT. CDR3 amino acids: CAIDRGEGTEAFF. CDR3 nucleotides: TGTGCCATTGACAGGGGAGAGGGCACTGAAGCTTTCTTT.

This chain joins TRBV19 and TRBJ1-2, with 11 nucleotides matching TRBD1. CDR3 size: 14 residues. V gave up 3 bases and J gave up 9 bases; unmatched junction bases: 6. Germline assignment: CDR1 LNHDA and CDR2 SQIVND (reference sequence). The CDR3 protein is CASSMWTGGASYTF. In DNA form, the CDR3 reads TGTGCCAGTAGTATGTGGACAGGGGGCGCGAGCTACACCTTC.

The chain combines TRBV5-5 with TRBJ2-7; the D is unclear. CDR3 length equals 14 residues. Trimming pared 0 bases from V and 2 bases from J, leaving 9 bases between. CDR1 and CDR2 (germline): SGHKS, YYEKEE (reference sequence). CDR3 coding DNA: TGTGCCAGCAGCTTGGAACCAACTCCCTACGAGCAGTACTTC. Protein product: CASSLEPTPYEQYF.

This clone was seen a few times. Written as DNA, the CDR3 is TGTGCCAGCCTGCGAGGACTAGCGGGTTCCTACGAGCAGTACTTC. Translation: CASLRGLAGSYEQYF. This rearrangement joins TRBV7-8 to TRBJ2-7; 11 bases are shared with TRBD2. The CDR3 covers 15 residues. Per germline, CDR1 SGHVS and CDR2 FQNEAQ. V trimming: 8 bases; J trimming: 1 base; junction bases outside the gene matches: 7.

The chain couples TRBV7-2 to TRBJ2-1; 14 nucleotides match TRBD2. The V and J ends lost 3 bases and 7 bases, in that order; junction bases with no gene match: 5. The CDR3 extends over 16 amino acids. The germline gives CDR1 SGHTA, CDR2 FQGNSA. The CDR3 nucleotides read TGTGCCAGCAGCTTGCCGGGACTAGCGGGAGTTAATGAGCAGTTCTTC. This encodes CASSLPGLAGVNEQFF. Looking up the rest from reference TRBV7-2 and TRBJ2-1 gives the full variable domain: GAGVSQSPSNKVTEKGKDVELRCDPISGHTALYWYRQSLGQGLEFLIYFQGNSAPDKSGLPSDRFSAERTGGSVSTLTIQRTQQEDSAVYLCASSLPGLAGVNEQFFGPGTRLTVL.

The J gene is TRBJ2-5, the V gene TRBV4-1, with D possibly matching TRBD1 (6 bases). Trimming took 2 bases from V and 5 from J, leaving 12 bases between them. The germline V gene encodes CDR1 MGHRA and CDR2 YSYEKL. There are 14 residues in the CDR3. The DNA of the CDR3 is TGCGCCAGCAGCCAAAGGGACAAAGGGGAGACCCAGTACTTC. Translation gives CASSQRDKGETQYF.

This clone was detected only a few times. The CDR3 region has the DNA TGTGCCAGCAGCCAACGGGGGGGCCAAGAGACCCAGTACTTC. Residues: CASSQRGGQETQYF. This rearrangement joins TRBV7-9 to TRBJ2-5; 8 positions match TRBD2. V lost 5 bases to trimming and J lost 1 base; unmatched junction nucleotides: 3. This CDR3 comprises 14 residues. Germline assignment: CDR1 SEHNR and CDR2 FQNEAQ (reference sequence).

V gene TRBV5-4 combines with J gene TRBJ2-3, with D hard to call. This CDR3 has 13 amino acids. The V gene's germline CDR1 is SGHNT and CDR2 YYREEE (reference sequence). V was cut by 2 bases and J by 6 bases, with 10 bases left in between. CDR3 DNA: TGTGCCAGCAGCTTCGACTCCTTTGATACGCAGTATTTT. This sequence encodes CASSFDSFDTQYF.

The rearrangement joins TRBV27 to TRBJ2-6, with D perhaps matching TRBD1 (6 bases). This CDR3 contains 17 residues. The germline CDR1 and CDR2 sequences are MNHEY and SMNVEV (reference sequence). Trimming cost V 4 bases and J 0 bases, with 13 bases left between them. The CDR3, as DNA: TGTGCCAGCAGTTATAGGGGGACCCTCTCTGGGGCCAACGTCCTGACTTTC. This sequence encodes CASSYRGTLSGANVLTF.

The genes are TRBV29-1 and TRBJ2-2, with D tentatively TRBD1 (6 bases). The CDR3 totals 13 residues. V dropped 6 bases and J dropped 6 bases, with 14 bases sitting between them. Per the germline V gene, CDR1 is SQVTM and CDR2 is ANQGSEA. The CDR3 region is CSVGAMAPGELFF. The CDR3 DNA reads as TGCAGCGTGGGGGCTATGGCCCCCGGGGAGCTGTTTTTT.

This chain joins TRBV5-1 and TRBJ2-6; the D is unclear. The CDR3 spans 13 residues. Per germline, CDR1 SGHRS and CDR2 YFSETQ. With 2 bases removed from V and 4 bases from J, the gap between germline ends came to 4 bases. The DNA of the CDR3 is TGCGCCAGCAGCTTCCTGGGGGCCAACGTCCTGACTTTC. As protein: CASSFLGANVLTF. Full variable domain (missing parts from reference TRBV5-1 and TRBJ2-6): KAGVTQTPRYLIKTRGQQVTLSCSPISGHRSVSWYQQTPGQGLQFLFEYFSETQRNKGNFPGRFSGRQFSNSRSEMNVSTLELGDSALYLCASSFLGANVLTFGAGSRLTVL.

This chain uses TRBV30 with TRBJ2-5; 11 nucleotides line up with TRBD2. This CDR3 contains 16 residues. Looked up from germline, CDR1 is GTSNPN and CDR2 is SVGIG (reference sequence). V lost 2 bases to trimming and J lost 2 bases; unmatched junction nucleotides: 7. The CDR3: CAWSYGTSGRQETQYF. The DNA of the CDR3 is TGTGCCTGGAGTTATGGGACTAGCGGCCGACAAGAGACCCAGTACTTC.

The chain links TRBV4-3 to TRBJ2-3, with 8 bases fitting TRBD2. The length of the CDR3 is 16 residues. The ends lost 0 bases at V and 6 bases at J; junction bases unmatched: 8. Looked up from germline, CDR1 is LGHNA and CDR2 is YSLEER. The DNA for the CDR3 is TGCGCCAGCAGCCAAGATCAGTCGCTAGCGGGTGATACGCAGTATTTT. This encodes CASSQDQSLAGDTQYF.

The rearrangement links TRBV19 to TRBJ1-2; 7 nucleotides align to TRBD1. J gave up 3 bases and V 6 bases, and 4 bases lay outside the gene matches. The CDR3 contains 13 residues. Germline assignment: CDR1 LNHDA and CDR2 SQIVND (reference sequence). CDR3 in amino acids: CASSRGKDYGYTF. The CDR3 DNA reads TGTGCCAGTAGCAGGGGGAAGGACTATGGCTACACCTTC.

V and J are TRBV30 and TRBJ1-4; D possibly corresponds to TRBD1 (6 bases). Germline V gives CDR1 GTSNPN, CDR2 SVGIG (reference sequence). This CDR3 has 13 amino acids. Trimming took off 8 bases at V and 8 bases at J, with 18 bases between the two ends. CDR3: CARQSRGEEKLFF. The CDR3 nucleotides read TGTGCCCGGCAAAGCAGGGGAGAGGAAAAACTGTTTTTT.

This sequence joins TRBV4-1 and TRBJ2-2; perhaps TRBD1 as D (6 bases). The V end was cut by 1 base, the J end by 3 bases, with 12 bases between. Germline CDR1 reads MGHRA; CDR2 reads YSYEKL. The CDR3 spans 16 residues. CDR3 protein: CASSQVGTGYTGELFF. CDR3 DNA sequence: TGCGCCAGCAGCCAAGTGGGCACAGGGTACACCGGGGAGCTGTTTTTT.